The 8 T cell receptor beta chains given below trace back to one sample, sequenced in a study of T-cell memory formation after mild COVID-19. TCRdb processed the 5' RACE reads anew with MiXCR; each CDR3 protein has one entry. The sample yields 350,000 to 450,000 distinct CDR3 sequences, roughly 20% seen once. Material: PBMCs or a T cell subset sorted from them (not recorded which). The receptors were gathered from an adult woman who had mild COVID-19 (a few samples of this study predate the infection). Cell type and time point are not known.

CDR3 sequence reads: CSVEVPGGYGYTF. The CDR3 DNA reads as TGCAGCGTTGAAGTGCCCGGGGGGTATGGCTACACCTTC. The chain employs TRBV29-1 and TRBJ1-2; D is possibly TRBD1 (5 bases). Germline-derived CDR1 and CDR2 are SQVTM and ANQGSEA. The CDR3 consists of 13 residues. V dropped 1 base and J dropped 5 bases, with 11 bases sitting between them.

This sequence joins TRBV6-2 or TRBV6-3 and TRBJ2-3; 8 nucleotides match TRBD2. Looked up from germline, CDR1 is MNHEY and CDR2 is SVGEGT. CDR3 size: 16 residues. The ends lost 6 bases at V and 4 bases at J; junction bases unmatched: 12. The CDR3 reads CASRPLAGLPADTQYF. For the CDR3, the DNA is TGTGCCAGCAGACCTCTAGCGGGTCTCCCAGCAGATACGCAGTATTTT.

This chain uses TRBV5-6 with TRBJ2-7; TRBD2 matches 11 bases. With 3 bases clipped from V and 4 bases from J, the junction kept 6 bases outside the gene matches. There are 15 residues in the CDR3. Germline CDR1 reads SGHDT; CDR2 reads YYEEEE. The CDR3 bases are TGTGCCAGCAGCTGGTCTAGCGGGAGGCGATACGAGCAGTACTTC. It yields the protein CASSWSSGRRYEQYF.

This chain uses TRBV5-1 with TRBJ2-1; maybe TRBD2 (6 bases). CDR1 and CDR2 from the germline V gene are SGHRS and YFSETQ. This CDR3 is built from 15 residues. V was trimmed by 6 bases and J by 5 bases, leaving 18 bases between them. CDR3 loop: CASNTWAGGDNEQFF. CDR3 coding DNA: TGCGCCAGCAACACGTGGGCAGGAGGGGACAATGAGCAGTTCTTC.

This clonotype was seen more than once but under ten times. The chain links TRBV12-3 or TRBV12-4 to TRBJ1-5; no reliable D call. V shed 6 bases and J shed 4 bases, with 7 bases lying between them. The CDR3 contains 12 residues. The CDR3 bases are TGTGCCAGCAGCCCGCCGAATCAGCCCCAGCATTTT. This encodes CASSPPNQPQHF.

This clonotype was picked up a small number of times. The CDR3 DNA is TGTGCCAGCAGGCGGACAGGGGCCCATGGCTACACCTTC. It translates to CASRRTGAHGYTF. The chain recombines TRBV7-2 with TRBJ1-2, with 9 positions matching TRBD1. The CDR3 loop spans 13 amino acids. CDR1 is SGHTA and CDR2 is FQGNSA in the germline V gene. Trimming took 6 bases from V and 6 from J; bases not matched to a gene: 5.

This clonotype was observed a few times. J is TRBJ1-1 and V is TRBV27; TRBD1 aligns across 11 bases. The CDR3 covers 13 residues. CDR1 and CDR2 from the germline V gene are MNHEY and SMNVEV (reference sequence). The trim removed 5 bases at V and 4 bases at J, leaving 0 bases unmatched. The CDR3 DNA follows: TGTGCCAGCAGTGGGACAGGGGGCACTGAAGCTTTCTTT. It specifies CASSGTGGTEAFF.

This rearrangement joins TRBV13 to TRBJ1-5; unclear D gene. CDR1 is PRHDT, CDR2 FYEKMQ, per germline (reference sequence). V lost 0 bases and J lost 6, with 15 bases in between. The CDR3 spans 16 residues. For the CDR3, the DNA is TGTGCCAGCAGCTTAGGAGGGTTTACATCTGGTCAGCCCCAGCATTTT. As protein: CASSLGGFTSGQPQHF.